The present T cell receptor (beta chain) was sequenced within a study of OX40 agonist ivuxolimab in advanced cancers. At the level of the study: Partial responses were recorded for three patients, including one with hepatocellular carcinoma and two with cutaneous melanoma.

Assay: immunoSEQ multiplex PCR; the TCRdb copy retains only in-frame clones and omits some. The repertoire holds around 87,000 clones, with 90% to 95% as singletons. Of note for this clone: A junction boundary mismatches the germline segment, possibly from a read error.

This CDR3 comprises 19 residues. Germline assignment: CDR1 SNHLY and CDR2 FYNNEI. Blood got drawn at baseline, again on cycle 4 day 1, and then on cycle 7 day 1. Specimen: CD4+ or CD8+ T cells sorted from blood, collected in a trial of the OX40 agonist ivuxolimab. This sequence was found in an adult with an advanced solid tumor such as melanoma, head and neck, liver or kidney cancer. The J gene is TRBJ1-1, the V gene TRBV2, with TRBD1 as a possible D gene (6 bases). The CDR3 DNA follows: TGTGTCAGCAGTGATCAAGAGGTGGCCAGGGGAATGAAAGGGACTGAAGCTTTCTTT. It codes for CVSSDQEVARGMKGTEAFF.